Shown below are 11 T cell receptor beta chains from a single sample sequenced in a study of shared clonotypes between healthy human individuals. Method: immunoSEQ multiplex PCR; TCRdb's copy keeps in-frame clones and lacks some. The table lists 2 million to 2.5 million clones, approximately 95% of them singletons. The source material was naive CD4+ T cells from PBMCs. Subset described: CD45RA+ positively selected. The receptors shown here come from a man aged 18-30 years in good health. Some clones in this sample may be carry-over from other donors' samples.

The chain couples TRBV15 to TRBJ2-7; either TRBD1 or TRBD2 may supply D (5 bases each). V lost 6 bases and J 3 bases, leaving 18 bases between the germline ends. Germline loops: CDR1 LNHNV, CDR2 YYDKDF (reference sequence). The CDR3 length is 15 residues. The CDR3 DNA follows: TGTGCCACCAGGGAATCGGGGACGTTGGGCTACGAGCAGTACTTC. Translated, it gives CATRESGTLGYEQYF. The full variable domain, rest sourced from reference TRBV15 and TRBJ2-7, is DAMVIQNPRYQVTQFGKPVTLSCSQTLNHNVMYWYQQKSSQAPKLLFHYYDKDFNNEADTPDNFQSRRPNTSFCFLDIRSPGLGDTAMYLCATRESGTLGYEQYFGPGTRLTVT.

The chain links TRBV9 to TRBJ1-1; D gene uncertain. The CDR3 contains 17 residues. Germline-derived CDR1 and CDR2 are SGDLS and YYNGEE. Trimming shortened V by 0 bases and J by 0 bases, and 15 bases separated the two germline ends. CDR3 coding DNA: TGTGCCAGCAGCGTAGGGCCCGTGGCAGGAATGAACACTGAAGCTTTCTTT. As protein: CASSVGPVAGMNTEAFF.

V is TRBV11-2 and J is TRBJ2-1; 7 positions match TRBD2. Germline V gives CDR1 SGHAT, CDR2 FQNNGV. Trimming removed 3 bases from V and 3 bases from J; junction bases left unmatched: 14. There are 18 residues in the CDR3. CDR3 in amino acids: CASSFGGGTLGDYNEQFF. The CDR3 region has the DNA TGTGCCAGCAGCTTTGGGGGGGGGACTCTCGGTGACTACAATGAGCAGTTCTTC.

The chain has TRBV2 and TRBJ2-1; no clear D. CDR3 length: 14 residues. Looked up from germline, CDR1 is SNHLY and CDR2 is FYNNEI. V was pared by 3 bases and J by 8 bases, with 14 bases between. The CDR3 region has the DNA TGTGCCAGCAGTGACGTAATTAGCTCCGATGAGCAGTTCTTC. Translating gives CASSDVISSDEQFF.

The gene calls are TRBV6-5 and TRBJ2-7, with D maybe TRBD1 (8 bases). The ends were cut back, 7 bases at V and 7 bases at J, with 17 bases in the middle. Per the germline V gene, CDR1 is MNHEY and CDR2 is SVGAGI. The CDR3 contains 13 residues. The CDR3 coding sequence is TGTGCCAGCACCAATCACAGGGGGGGGGAGCAGTACTTC. Encoded protein: CASTNHRGGEQYF.

This clone was recorded once. The chain carries TRBV10-3 and TRBJ2-2; weak D call: TRBD2 (6 bases). V was shortened by 6 bases and J by 6 bases, with 17 bases between the two germline ends. CDR1 is ENHRY, CDR2 SYGVKD, per germline. This CDR3 spans 15 amino acids. The CDR3: CAISDSGLAPGELFF. The DNA for the CDR3 is TGTGCCATCAGCGACTCGGGTCTAGCGCCCGGGGAGCTGTTTTTT.

With regard to this clone: The same CDR3 can be traced to other DNA sequences in this sample. The chain is built from TRBV4-1 and TRBJ2-7, with D hard to call. There are 13 residues in the CDR3. The V and J ends lost 0 bases and 3 bases respectively, with 6 bases between them. Germline-derived CDR1 and CDR2 are MGHRA and YSYEKL. The CDR3 is CASSQDLSYEQYF. The CDR3 region has the DNA TGCGCCAGCAGCCAAGATTTGAGCTACGAGCAGTACTTC.

The genes are TRBV28 and TRBJ1-4; D call uncertain. The CDR3 consists of 17 residues. CDR1 is MDHEN and CDR2 is SYDVKM in the germline V gene. Trimming removed 4 bases at V and 0 bases at J, with 15 bases between. Here the CDR3 reads CASSSPGLVATNEKLFF. DNA of the CDR3: TGTGCCAGCAGTTCTCCTGGCCTAGTTGCAACTAATGAAAAACTGTTTTTT.

This clone appeared a single time. The chain combines TRBV7-6 with TRBJ2-7; D is unclear. The CDR3 is 13 residues long. Looked up from germline, CDR1 is SGHVS and CDR2 is FNYEAQ. V was trimmed by 5 bases and J by 3 bases, leaving 11 bases between them. CDR3 sequence reads: CASSPRHGYEQYF. Written as DNA, the CDR3 is TGTGCCAGCAGCCCGCGACACGGCTACGAGCAGTACTTC.

This clone was counted a single time. This sequence joins TRBV21-1 and TRBJ2-5; the table gives TRBD1 as D, unverified against the DNA. TRBV21-1 is an annotated pseudogene. This CDR3 is built from 17 residues. This chain's CDR3 is CASSTRSGGTQPGTQYF. The DNA for the CDR3 is TGTGCCAGCAGCACTCGTTCAGGGGGCACACAACCAGGGACCCAGTACTTC.

The CDR3 region has the DNA TGTGCCAGCTCACAGAGCCGGGACAGATACTCTGGAAACACCATATATTTT. This translates into CASSQSRDRYSGNTIYF. The chain employs TRBV18 and TRBJ1-3; the match to TRBD1 covers 7 bases. From germline, CDR1 is KGHSH and CDR2 LQKENI. The CDR3 has 17 amino acids. V lost 4 bases and J lost 0; bases outside the gene matches: 9.